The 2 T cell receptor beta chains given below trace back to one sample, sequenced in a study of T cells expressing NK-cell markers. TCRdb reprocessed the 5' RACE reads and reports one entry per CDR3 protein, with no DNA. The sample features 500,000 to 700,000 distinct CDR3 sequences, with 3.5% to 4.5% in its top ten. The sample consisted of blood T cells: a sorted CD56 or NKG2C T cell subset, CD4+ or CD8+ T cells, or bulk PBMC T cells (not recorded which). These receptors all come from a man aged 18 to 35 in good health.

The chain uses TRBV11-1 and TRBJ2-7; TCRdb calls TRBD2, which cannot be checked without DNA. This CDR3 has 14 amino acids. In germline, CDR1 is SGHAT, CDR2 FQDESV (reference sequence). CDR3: CASSLATAGGEQYF.

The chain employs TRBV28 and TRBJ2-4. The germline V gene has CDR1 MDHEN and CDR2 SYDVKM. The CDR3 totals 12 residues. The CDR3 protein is CASTSTENIQYF.